This TCR beta chain was profiled in a study of human T cells and chemical hapten exposure. The CDR3 contains 14 residues. V lost 5 bases, J lost 7 bases, and 7 bases stayed unmatched. Germline V gene lookup returns CDR1 MNHEY and CDR2 SVGAGI. The sample holds a few counts of this clonotype. As to time point: pre-sensitization, week 0. Treatment here: therapeutic diphenylcyclopropenone sensitization with weekly scalp DPC. TCRdb redid the calling of the RACE reads with MiXCR, one entry per CDR3 protein. The table lists about 110,000 distinct CDR3 sequences, around 10% of them singletons. This receptor was identified in a woman aged 45-60 years with alopecia areata. Some clones in this sample may be carry-over from other donors' samples. This chain joins TRBV6-5 and TRBJ2-1; 8 bases align to TRBD1. Sequencing was performed on whole blood, taken in connection with sensitization to the hapten diphenylcyclopropenone (DPC). The CDR3 protein is CASSPQGAGNEQFF. CDR3 in DNA: TGTGCCAGCAGTCCCCAGGGGGCGGGTAATGAGCAGTTCTTC.